These T cell receptor beta chains were read from a single sample in a study of cytomegalovirus exposure and HLA in healthy donors. Sequencing used immunoSEQ multiplex PCR; TCRdb keeps in-frame clones, though not all of them. Of more than 45,000 clones listed, 72% are singletons. The sample comprised PBMCs. These receptors originate from a man aged 25 to 40 in good health and CMV-seronegative. Both conserved end residues are part of each CDR3. Each record gives: V gene, D gene, clone size, J gene, CDR3 protein, CDR3 DNA. A D gene is named only where the DNA matches it firmly. The listing skips clone size in some rows; elsewhere it reads once, few, many or a size class.

V: TRBV6-4
D: .
size: .
J: TRBJ2-1
CDR3: CASSEAENNEQFF
DNA: TGTGCCAGCAGTGAGGCAGAAAACAATGAGCAGTTCTTC

V: TRBV6-4
D: .
size: few
J: TRBJ2-1
CDR3: CASSSSGQGSYNEQFF
DNA: TGTGCCAGCAGTTCGAGCGGTCAGGGGTCCTACAATGAGCAGTTCTTC

V: TRBV4-1
D: TRBD1
size: .
J: TRBJ1-1
CDR3: CASSHPTGAGTEAFF
DNA: TGCGCCAGCAGCCACCCGACAGGGGCAGGCACTGAAGCTTTCTTT

V: TRBV4-1
D: .
size: .
J: TRBJ2-1
CDR3: CASSQASSHVYYNEQFF
DNA: TGCGCCAGCAGCCAAGCCTCCTCTCACGTCTATTACAATGAGCAGTTCTTC

V: TRBV5-1
D: .
size: .
J: TRBJ2-5
CDR3: CASSLEPLETQYF
DNA: TGCGCCAGCAGCTTGGAGCCACTAGAGACCCAGTACTTC

V: TRBV6-5
D: TRBD1
size: .
J: TRBJ1-3
CDR3: CASSLMDRGLGNTIYF
DNA: TGTGCCAGCAGTTTAATGGACAGGGGGCTCGGAAACACCATATATTTT

V: TRBV6-5
D: TRBD2
size: .
J: TRBJ2-7
CDR3: CASSYYRVAGAHEQYF
DNA: TGTGCCAGCAGTTACTATCGAGTAGCGGGAGCGCACGAGCAGTACTTC

V: TRBV6-1
D: .
size: .
J: TRBJ2-7
CDR3: CASSEYWASGTSTYEQYF
DNA: TGTGCCAGCAGTGAATACTGGGCCTCCGGGACTTCAACCTACGAGCAGTACTTC

V: TRBV11-3
D: .
size: .
J: TRBJ2-1
CDR3: CASSLGAWAANEQFF
DNA: TGTGCCAGCAGCTTAGGGGCCTGGGCAGCCAATGAGCAGTTCTTC

V: TRBV6-1
D: .
size: .
J: TRBJ1-5
CDR3: CASNLVINSNQPQHF
DNA: TGTGCCAGCAATCTAGTTATTAATAGCAATCAGCCCCAGCATTTT

V: TRBV5-1
D: TRBD1
size: .
J: TRBJ1-1
CDR3: CASSPGTGGTEAFF
DNA: TGCGCCAGCAGCCCTGGGACAGGGGGTACTGAAGCTTTCTTT

V: TRBV18
D: .
size: .
J: TRBJ1-4
CDR3: CASSPQTGRPNEKLFF
DNA: TGTGCCAGCTCACCCCAAACAGGGCGGCCTAATGAAAAACTGTTTTTT

V: TRBV4-1
D: .
size: .
J: TRBJ2-2
CDR3: CASSYGVAENTGELFF
DNA: TGCGCCAGCAGCTATGGGGTAGCGGAGAACACCGGGGAGCTGTTTTTT

V: TRBV11-3
D: .
size: .
J: TRBJ2-2
CDR3: CASSSRLGNTGELFF
DNA: TGTGCCAGCAGCTCCCGACTGGGGAACACCGGGGAGCTGTTTTTT

V: TRBV11-1
D: TRBD1
size: .
J: TRBJ1-4
CDR3: CASSPSRQGRNEKLFF
DNA: TGTGCCAGCAGCCCGTCGAGACAGGGGAGGAATGAAAAACTGTTTTTT

V: TRBV14
D: .
size: .
J: TRBJ1-1
CDR3: CASATGNADYTEAFF
DNA: TGTGCCAGCGCTACAGGGAATGCCGATTATACTGAAGCTTTCTTT